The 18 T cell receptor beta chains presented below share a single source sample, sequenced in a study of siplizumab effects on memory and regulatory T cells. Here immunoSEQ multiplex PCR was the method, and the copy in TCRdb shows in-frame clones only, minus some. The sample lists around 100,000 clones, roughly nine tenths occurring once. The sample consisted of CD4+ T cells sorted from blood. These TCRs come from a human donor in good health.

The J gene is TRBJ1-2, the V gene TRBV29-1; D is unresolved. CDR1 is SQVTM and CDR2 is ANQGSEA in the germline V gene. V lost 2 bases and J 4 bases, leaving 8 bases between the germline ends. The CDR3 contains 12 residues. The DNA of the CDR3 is TGCAGCGTTGAATTCCAGATCTATGGCTACACCTTC. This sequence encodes CSVEFQIYGYTF.

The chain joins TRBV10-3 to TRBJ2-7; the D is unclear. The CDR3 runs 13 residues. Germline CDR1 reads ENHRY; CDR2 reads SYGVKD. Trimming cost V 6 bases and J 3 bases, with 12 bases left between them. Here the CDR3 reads CAISRSESYEQYF. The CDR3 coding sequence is TGTGCCATCAGCCGAAGTGAGAGCTACGAGCAGTACTTC.

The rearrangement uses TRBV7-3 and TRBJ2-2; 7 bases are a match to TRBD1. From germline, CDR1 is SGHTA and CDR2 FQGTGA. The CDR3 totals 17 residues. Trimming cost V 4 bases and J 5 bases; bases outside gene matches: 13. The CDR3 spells CASSYSIDRARTGELFF. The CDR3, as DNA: TGTGCCAGCAGCTACTCCATCGACAGGGCGAGGACCGGGGAGCTGTTTTTT.

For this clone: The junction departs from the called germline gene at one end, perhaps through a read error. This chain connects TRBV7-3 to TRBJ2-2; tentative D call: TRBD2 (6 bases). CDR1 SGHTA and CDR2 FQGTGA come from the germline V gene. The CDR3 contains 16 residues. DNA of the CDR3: TGTGCCAGCAGCTTAAACGGGGGTTCGAACATCGGGGAGCTGTTTTTT. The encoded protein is CASSLNGGSNIGELFF.

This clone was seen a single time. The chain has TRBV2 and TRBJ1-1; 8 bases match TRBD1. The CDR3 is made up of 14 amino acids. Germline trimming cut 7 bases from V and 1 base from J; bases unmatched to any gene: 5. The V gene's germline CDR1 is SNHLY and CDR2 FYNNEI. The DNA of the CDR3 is TGTGCCAGCAAGCGGCAGGGGGCGAACACTGAAGCTTTCTTT. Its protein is CASKRQGANTEAFF.

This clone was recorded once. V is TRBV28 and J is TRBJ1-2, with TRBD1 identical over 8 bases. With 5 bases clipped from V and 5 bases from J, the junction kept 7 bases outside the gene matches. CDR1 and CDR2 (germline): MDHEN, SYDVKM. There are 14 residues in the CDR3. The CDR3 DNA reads TGTGCCAGCAGTGCCAACGACAGGGGTTATGGCTACACCTTC. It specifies CASSANDRGYGYTF.

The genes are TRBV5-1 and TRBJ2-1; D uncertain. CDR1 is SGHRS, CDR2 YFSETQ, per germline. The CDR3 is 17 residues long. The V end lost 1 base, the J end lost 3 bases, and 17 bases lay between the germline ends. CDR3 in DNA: TGCGCCAGCAGCTTGTACGACCCTAAAGTATACTACAATGAGCAGTTCTTC. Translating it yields CASSLYDPKVYYNEQFF.

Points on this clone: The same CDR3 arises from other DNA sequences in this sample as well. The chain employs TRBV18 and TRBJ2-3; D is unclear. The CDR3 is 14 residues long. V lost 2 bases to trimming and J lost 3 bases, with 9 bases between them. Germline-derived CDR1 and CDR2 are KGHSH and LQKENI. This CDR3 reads CASSPRSTTDTQYF. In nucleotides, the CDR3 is TGTGCCAGCTCACCAAGGTCAACGACAGATACGCAGTATTTT.

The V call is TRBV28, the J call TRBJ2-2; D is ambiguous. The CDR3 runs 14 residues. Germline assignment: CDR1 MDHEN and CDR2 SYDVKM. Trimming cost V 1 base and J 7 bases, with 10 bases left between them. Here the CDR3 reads CASSLYYFGGELFF. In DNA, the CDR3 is TGTGCCAGCAGTTTATATTATTTTGGCGGGGAGCTGTTTTTT. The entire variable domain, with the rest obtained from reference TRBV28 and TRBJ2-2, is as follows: DVKVTQSSRYLVKRTGEKVFLECVQDMDHENMFWYRQDPGLGLRLIYFSYDVKMKEKGDIPEGYSVSREKKERFSLILESASTNQTSMYLCASSLYYFGGELFFGEGSRLTVL.

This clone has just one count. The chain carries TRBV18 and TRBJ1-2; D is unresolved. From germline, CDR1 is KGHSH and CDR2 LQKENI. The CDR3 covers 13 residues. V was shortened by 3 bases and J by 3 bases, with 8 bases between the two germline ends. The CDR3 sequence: CASSPQQDYGYTF. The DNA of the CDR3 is TGTGCCAGCTCACCCCAGCAGGACTATGGCTACACCTTC. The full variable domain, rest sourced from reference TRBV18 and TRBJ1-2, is NAGVMQNPRHLVRRRGQEARLRCSPMKGHSHVYWYRQLPEEGLKFMVYLQKENIIDESGMPKERFSAEFPKEGPSILRIQQVVRGDSAAYFCASSPQQDYGYTFGSGTRLTVV.

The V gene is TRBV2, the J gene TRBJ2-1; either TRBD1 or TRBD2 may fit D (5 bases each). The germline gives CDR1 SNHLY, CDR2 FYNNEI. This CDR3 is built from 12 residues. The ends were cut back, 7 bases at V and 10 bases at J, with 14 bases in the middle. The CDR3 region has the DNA TGTGCCAGCATATCGGGACCGGGGGAGCAGTTCTTC. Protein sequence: CASISGPGEQFF.

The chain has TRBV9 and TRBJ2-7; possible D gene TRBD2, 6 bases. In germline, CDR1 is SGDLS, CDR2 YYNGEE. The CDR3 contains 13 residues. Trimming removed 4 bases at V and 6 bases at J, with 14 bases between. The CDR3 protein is CASSLGPRGEQYF. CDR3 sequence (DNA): TGTGCCAGCAGCTTGGGTCCGCGGGGCGAGCAGTACTTC.

The CDR3 region is CASSLVQGGNTIYF. Written as DNA, the CDR3 is TGTGCCAGCAGTTTGGTACAGGGAGGAAACACCATATATTTT. This sequence joins TRBV28 and TRBJ1-3, with a possible D match to TRBD1 (6 bases). The V gene's germline CDR1 is MDHEN and CDR2 SYDVKM. This CDR3 contains 14 residues. The germline V and J ends were trimmed by 3 bases and 4 bases, with 10 bases remaining between them.

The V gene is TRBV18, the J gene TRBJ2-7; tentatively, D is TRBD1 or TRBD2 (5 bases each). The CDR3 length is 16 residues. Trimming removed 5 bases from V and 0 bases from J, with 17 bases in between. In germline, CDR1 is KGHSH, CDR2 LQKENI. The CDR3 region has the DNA TGTGCCAGCTCAACTCTCGGGACCTCCATCTCCTACGAGCAGTACTTC. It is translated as CASSTLGTSISYEQYF.

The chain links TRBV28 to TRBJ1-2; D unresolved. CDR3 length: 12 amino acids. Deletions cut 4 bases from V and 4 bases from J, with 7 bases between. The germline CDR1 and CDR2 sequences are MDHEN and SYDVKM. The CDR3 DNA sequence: TGTGCCAGCAGTTCACGCCCCTATGGCTACACCTTC. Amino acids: CASSSRPYGYTF.

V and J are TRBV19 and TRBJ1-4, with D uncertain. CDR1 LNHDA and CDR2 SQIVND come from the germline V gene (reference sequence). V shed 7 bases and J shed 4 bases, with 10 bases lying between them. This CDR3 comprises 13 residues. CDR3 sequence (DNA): TGTGCCAGTAATCGGGCCAATAATGAAAAACTGTTTTTT. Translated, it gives CASNRANNEKLFF.

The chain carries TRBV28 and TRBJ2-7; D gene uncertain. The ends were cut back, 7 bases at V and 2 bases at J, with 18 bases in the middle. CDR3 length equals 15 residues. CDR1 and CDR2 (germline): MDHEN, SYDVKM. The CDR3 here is CASNSGSSFAYEQYF. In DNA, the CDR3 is TGTGCCAGCAATTCCGGCTCGAGCTTTGCCTACGAGCAGTACTTC.

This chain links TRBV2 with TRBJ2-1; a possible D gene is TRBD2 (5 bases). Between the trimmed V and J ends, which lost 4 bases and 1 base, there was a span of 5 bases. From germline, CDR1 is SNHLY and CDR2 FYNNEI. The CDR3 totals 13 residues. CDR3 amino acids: CASSGTSYNEQFF. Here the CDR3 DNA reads TGTGCCAGCAGTGGGACTTCCTACAATGAGCAGTTCTTC.